This TCR beta chain was found in a study of blood T cell repertoires in COVID-19. Across the whole study: Italy, Spain and the United States were the sources of the convalescent and acute COVID-19 samples.

Original analysis: From reference gene primer amplification, estimates of nucleated cell counts were derived. Assay used: immunoSEQ multiplex PCR; TCRdb lists only in-frame clones, some missing. The DNA gave D and trimming, while V, J and clone size come from that table. The table includes roughly 280,000 clones, roughly 86% detected once. All enrollees were about 18 to 95 years old and from approximately 25 US areas. Sequenced sample: PBMCs or T cells enriched from blood (not recorded which). The clonotype originates from a woman aged 55-70 years who had recovered from COVID-19.

The CDR3 bases are TGTGCCAGCAGTGAAGGCGGGACAGTGAACACCGGGGAGCTGTTTTTT. It is translated as CASSEGGTVNTGELFF. J is TRBJ2-2 and V is TRBV2, with D possibly being TRBD1 (7 bases). The CDR3 extends over 16 amino acids. V was cut by 1 base and J by 1 base, with 10 bases left in between. Looked up from germline, CDR1 is SNHLY and CDR2 is FYNNEI.